The 16 T cell receptor beta chains in this list originate from one sample, sequenced in a study of blood T cell repertoires in COVID-19. Sequenced by immunoSEQ multiplex PCR; TCRdb stores in-frame clones only, minus some. The sample records hundreds of thousands of clones, around 90% being singletons. Specimen: PBMCs or T cells enriched from blood (not recorded which). These receptors all come from a woman in her forties or fifties who had recovered from COVID-19.

The chain is built from TRBV4-3 and TRBJ2-1, with TRBD2 identical over 9 bases. J lost 4 bases, V lost 0 bases, and 10 bases had no gene match. This CDR3 has 18 residues. Germline V gives CDR1 LGHNA, CDR2 YSLEER. As DNA, the CDR3 is TGCGCCAGCAGCCAAGAAATCCCTCTAGCGGGATCGTACAATGAGCAGTTCTTC. This gives the protein CASSQEIPLAGSYNEQFF.

The chain couples TRBV14 to TRBJ1-1; 8 nucleotides match TRBD1. Germline V gives CDR1 SGHDN, CDR2 FVKESK. The J segment lost 0 bases and the V segment lost 5 bases, leaving 8 bases of the junction unmatched. CDR3 length: 16 residues. This CDR3 is CASSLRTGRMNTEAFF. The DNA of the CDR3 is TGTGCCAGCAGCTTGCGGACAGGGAGGATGAACACTGAAGCTTTCTTT.

This chain connects TRBV3-1 (or the pseudogene TRBV3-2) to TRBJ2-3; D might be TRBD1 (6 bases). The CDR3 covers 13 residues. Between the trimmed V and J ends, which lost 4 bases and 11 bases, there was a span of 16 bases. Germline V gene data show CDR1 as LGHDT and CDR2 as YNNKEL (reference sequence). The CDR3 here is CASSPQGPPRQYF. Written as DNA, the CDR3 is TGTGCCAGCAGCCCCCAGGGGCCCCCTCGGCAGTATTTT.

This clone has just one count. The gene calls are TRBV10-3 and TRBJ1-6; the D is unclear. There are 14 residues in the CDR3. V gave up 4 bases and J gave up 7 bases, with 11 bases separating them. CDR1 ENHRY and CDR2 SYGVKD come from the germline V gene. In DNA form, the CDR3 reads TGTGCCATCAGTGTCGCAGGTCCAAATTCACCCCTCCACTTT. Translating gives CAISVAGPNSPLHF.

The chain carries TRBV3-1 (or the pseudogene TRBV3-2) and TRBJ2-5; 11 nucleotides match TRBD2. Germline CDR1 is LGHDT and CDR2 is YNNKEL (reference sequence). With V trimmed by 0 bases and J by 0 bases, 9 bases remained unmatched. The CDR3 has 19 amino acids. The CDR3 DNA reads as TGTGCCAGCAGCCAAGACAGGAAGGGACTAGCGGAGTACCAAGAGACCCAGTACTTC. It encodes CASSQDRKGLAEYQETQYF.

In its sample, this clone was seen a few times. The chain couples TRBV15 to TRBJ2-3; 7 nucleotides line up with TRBD1. CDR3 size: 15 residues. Germline-derived CDR1 and CDR2 are LNHNV and YYDKDF (reference sequence). Unmatched junction bases numbered 5, after V lost 0 bases and J lost 5 bases. Written as DNA, the CDR3 is TGTGCCACCAGCAGAGAACCCAGGGGGATAGATACGCAGTATTTT. It specifies CATSREPRGIDTQYF.

This chain connects TRBV5-1 to TRBJ1-1; weak D call: TRBD1 (6 bases). CDR3 length: 13 residues. Trimming stripped 7 bases from V and 6 bases from J, with 16 bases between. Germline V lookup: CDR1 SGHRS, CDR2 YFSETQ. CDR3 sequence: CASSGTTAAEAFF. In DNA, the CDR3 is TGCGCCAGCTCCGGGACAACGGCCGCTGAAGCTTTCTTT.

The chain has TRBV27 and TRBJ2-5; D not resolved. The CDR3 covers 13 residues. The germline V gene has CDR1 MNHEY and CDR2 SMNVEV (reference sequence). The V gene lost 4 bases and the J gene lost 4 bases, with 10 bases spanning the gap. CDR3 amino acids: CASSSEVGETQYF. DNA of the CDR3: TGTGCCAGCAGTTCTGAGGTTGGAGAGACCCAGTACTTC.

V gene TRBV3-1 (or the pseudogene TRBV3-2) combines with J gene TRBJ2-3; TRBD1 aligns across 8 bases. J was trimmed by 3 bases and V by 3 bases; bases with no gene match: 5. The CDR3 runs 15 residues. Germline V gene data show CDR1 as LGHDT and CDR2 as YNNKEL (reference sequence). CDR3 loop: CASSQDTGGTDTQYF. Here the CDR3 DNA reads TGTGCCAGCAGCCAGGACACAGGGGGTACAGATACGCAGTATTTT.

V usage is TRBV28 and J usage is TRBJ1-6, with a tentative D call TRBD1 (5 bases). CDR3 length: 13 residues. Per germline, CDR1 MDHEN and CDR2 SYDVKM. Trimming left V 2 bases short and J 10 bases short, with 9 bases between. CDR3 sequence (DNA): TGTGCCAGCAGTTTAAGGGGCGCCTCACCCCTCCACTTT. Translating it yields CASSLRGASPLHF.

This chain connects TRBV7-9 to TRBJ1-5; TRBD1 matches 7 bases. This CDR3 is built from 15 residues. V trimming: 5 bases; J trimming: 2 bases; junction bases outside the gene matches: 6. Germline V gene data show CDR1 as SEHNR and CDR2 as FQNEAQ (reference sequence). The CDR3 DNA is TGTGCCAGCAGCATAGGGGGCGCGGGCAATCAGCCCCAGCATTTT. Amino acids: CASSIGGAGNQPQHF.

This clone has a single count. Other DNA sequences from this sample encode an identical CDR3 as well. V is TRBV14 and J is TRBJ2-1; maybe TRBD1 (5 bases). The CDR3 extends over 15 amino acids. Germline-derived CDR1 and CDR2 are SGHDN and FVKESK. The germline V and J ends were trimmed by 8 bases and 1 base, with 15 bases remaining between them. The CDR3 DNA reads as TGTGCCAGCCTGGGTTGGGCAGGGTCCTACAATGAGCAGTTCTTC. Translating it yields CASLGWAGSYNEQFF.

This clone has only a few counts. V is TRBV19 and J is TRBJ2-1, with a tentative D call TRBD2 (5 bases). V dropped 6 bases and J dropped 4 bases, with 19 bases sitting between them. Germline values: CDR1 LNHDA, CDR2 SQIVND (reference sequence). The CDR3 has 16 residues. The CDR3 nucleotides read TGTGCCAGTAGCTACCGGCAAGCCCCGGGATACAATGAGCAGTTCTTC. It yields the protein CASSYRQAPGYNEQFF.

The V gene is TRBV18, the J gene TRBJ1-1, with D unclear. CDR3 length equals 13 residues. CDR1 and CDR2 (germline): KGHSH, LQKENI. V lost 3 bases to trimming and J lost 2 bases, with 7 bases between them. The CDR3, as DNA: TGTGCCAGCTCACCCGACATCAACACTGAAGCTTTCTTT. Translated: CASSPDINTEAFF.

This clone has a handful of counts. This chain connects TRBV7-8 to TRBJ2-5; 8 bases are shared with TRBD2. Germline-derived CDR1 and CDR2 are SGHVS and FQNEAQ. This CDR3 spans 15 amino acids. The ends lost 1 base at V and 1 base at J; junction bases unmatched: 2. CDR3 nucleotide sequence: TGTGCCAGCAGCTTAGGACTAGCGAGCCAAGAGACCCAGTACTTC. Amino acids: CASSLGLASQETQYF.

The chain couples TRBV28 to TRBJ2-3, with 13 nucleotides matching TRBD2. This CDR3 comprises 15 residues. Looked up from germline, CDR1 is MDHEN and CDR2 is SYDVKM. V was pared by 3 bases and J by 5 bases, with 2 bases of the junction left unmatched. The CDR3 reads CASSFRTSGRDTQYF. The DNA of the CDR3 is TGTGCCAGCAGTTTTAGGACTAGCGGGAGAGATACGCAGTATTTT.